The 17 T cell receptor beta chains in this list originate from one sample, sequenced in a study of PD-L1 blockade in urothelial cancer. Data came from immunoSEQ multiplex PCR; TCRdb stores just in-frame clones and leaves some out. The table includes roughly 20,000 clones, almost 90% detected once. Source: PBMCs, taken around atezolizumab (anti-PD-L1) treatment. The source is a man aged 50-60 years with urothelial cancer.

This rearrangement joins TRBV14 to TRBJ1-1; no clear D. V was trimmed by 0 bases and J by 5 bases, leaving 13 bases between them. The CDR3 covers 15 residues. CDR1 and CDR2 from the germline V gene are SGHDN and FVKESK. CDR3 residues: CASSQESGSRTEAFF. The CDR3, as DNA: TGTGCCAGCAGCCAAGAATCGGGGTCTCGGACTGAAGCTTTCTTT. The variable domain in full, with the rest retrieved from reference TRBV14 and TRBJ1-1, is EAGVTQFPSHSVIEKGQTVTLRCDPISGHDNLYWYRRVMGKEIKFLLHFVKESKQDESGMPNNRFLAERTGGTYSTLKVQPAELEDSGVYFCASSQESGSRTEAFFGQGTRLTVV.

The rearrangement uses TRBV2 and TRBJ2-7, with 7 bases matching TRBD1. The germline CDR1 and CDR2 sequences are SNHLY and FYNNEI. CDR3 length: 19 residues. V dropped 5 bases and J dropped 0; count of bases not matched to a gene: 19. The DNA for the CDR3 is TGTGCCAGCAGTACGTCCCGGGACAGAACACTGGGAACCTCCTACGAGCAGTACTTC. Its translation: CASSTSRDRTLGTSYEQYF.

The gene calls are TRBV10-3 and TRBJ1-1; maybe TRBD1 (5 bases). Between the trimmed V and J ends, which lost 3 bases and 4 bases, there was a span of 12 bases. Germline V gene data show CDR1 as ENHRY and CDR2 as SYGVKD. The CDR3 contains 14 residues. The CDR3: CAISERVGVTEAFF. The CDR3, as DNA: TGTGCCATCAGTGAAAGGGTAGGGGTCACTGAAGCTTTCTTT.

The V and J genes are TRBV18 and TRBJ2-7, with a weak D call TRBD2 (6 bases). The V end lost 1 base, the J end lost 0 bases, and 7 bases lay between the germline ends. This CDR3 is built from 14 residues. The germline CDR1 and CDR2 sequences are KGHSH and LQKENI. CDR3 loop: CASSPLAASYEQYF. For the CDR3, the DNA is TGTGCCAGCTCACCACTAGCGGCCTCCTACGAGCAGTACTTC.

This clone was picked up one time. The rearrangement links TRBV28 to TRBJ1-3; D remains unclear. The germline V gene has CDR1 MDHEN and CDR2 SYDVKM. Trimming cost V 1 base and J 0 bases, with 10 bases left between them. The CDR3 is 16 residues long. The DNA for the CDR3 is TGTGCCAGCAGTTTATTGGTCGGTCGCTCTGGAAACACCATATATTTT. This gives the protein CASSLLVGRSGNTIYF.

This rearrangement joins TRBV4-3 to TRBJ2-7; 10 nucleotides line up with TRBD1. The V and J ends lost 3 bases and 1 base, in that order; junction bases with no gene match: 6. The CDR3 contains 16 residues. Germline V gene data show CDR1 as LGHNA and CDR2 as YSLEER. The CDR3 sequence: CASSHERTGGSYEQYF. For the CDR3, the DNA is TGCGCCAGCAGCCATGAAAGGACAGGGGGTTCCTACGAGCAGTACTTC.

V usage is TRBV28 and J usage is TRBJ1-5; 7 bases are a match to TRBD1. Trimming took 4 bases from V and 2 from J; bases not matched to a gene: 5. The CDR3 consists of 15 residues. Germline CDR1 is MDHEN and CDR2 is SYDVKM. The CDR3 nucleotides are TGTGCCAGCAGTTACAGGGGAAGGGGCAATCAGCCCCAGCATTTT. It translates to CASSYRGRGNQPQHF.

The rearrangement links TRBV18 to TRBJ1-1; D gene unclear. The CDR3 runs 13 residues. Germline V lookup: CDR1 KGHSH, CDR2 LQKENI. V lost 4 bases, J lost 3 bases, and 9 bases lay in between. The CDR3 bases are TGTGCCAGCTCACTTACACAAGACACTGAAGCTTTCTTT. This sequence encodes CASSLTQDTEAFF. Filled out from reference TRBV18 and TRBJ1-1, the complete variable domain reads NAGVMQNPRHLVRRRGQEARLRCSPMKGHSHVYWYRQLPEEGLKFMVYLQKENIIDESGMPKERFSAEFPKEGPSILRIQQVVRGDSAAYFCASSLTQDTEAFFGQGTRLTVV.

CDR3 in DNA: TGCGCCAGCAGCCAAGGGGCCGAAGGGGCCACAGATACGCAGTATTTT. Residues: CASSQGAEGATDTQYF. The chain couples TRBV4-1 to TRBJ2-3, with D possibly being TRBD1 (5 bases). Germline V gene lookup returns CDR1 MGHRA and CDR2 YSYEKL. V lost 1 base and J 2 bases, leaving 13 bases between the germline ends. This CDR3 has 16 residues.

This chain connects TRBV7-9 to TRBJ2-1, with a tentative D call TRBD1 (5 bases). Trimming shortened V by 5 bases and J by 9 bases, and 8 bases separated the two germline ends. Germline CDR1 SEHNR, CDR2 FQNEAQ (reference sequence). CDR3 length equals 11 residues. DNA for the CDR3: TGTGCCAGCAGCAAGGGGATTGAGCAGTTCTTC. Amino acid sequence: CASSKGIEQFF.

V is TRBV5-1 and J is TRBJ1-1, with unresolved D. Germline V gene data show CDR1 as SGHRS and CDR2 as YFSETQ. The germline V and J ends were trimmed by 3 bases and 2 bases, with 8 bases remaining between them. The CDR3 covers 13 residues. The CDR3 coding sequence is TGCGCCAGCAGCTCGGTAGAAAACACTGAAGCTTTCTTT. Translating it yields CASSSVENTEAFF.

The CDR3 DNA is TGTGCCAGCAGCGGGGGACAGGGGGCAAATGGCTACACCTTC. Amino acid sequence: CASSGGQGANGYTF. The chain has TRBV5-4 and TRBJ1-2; TRBD1 matches at 12 bases. Germline CDR1 and CDR2: SGHNT and YYREEE (reference sequence). CDR3 length: 14 amino acids. The J segment lost 6 bases and the V segment lost 4 bases, leaving 4 bases of the junction unmatched.

The CDR3 coding sequence is TGTGCCAGCAGCTTAGCACCCGGGACAGGGGGGAATGAGCAGTTCTTC. Translating gives CASSLAPGTGGNEQFF. The J gene is TRBJ2-1, the V gene TRBV7-9, with TRBD1 identical over 11 bases. V shed 0 bases and J 7 bases; nucleotides not matched to a gene: 5. Germline V CDR1 and CDR2: SEHNR, FQNEAQ (reference sequence). The CDR3 totals 16 residues.

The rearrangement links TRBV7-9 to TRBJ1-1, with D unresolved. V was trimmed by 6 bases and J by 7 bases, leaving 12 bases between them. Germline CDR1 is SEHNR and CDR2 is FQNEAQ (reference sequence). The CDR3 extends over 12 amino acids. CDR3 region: CASRLTDLEAFF. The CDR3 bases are TGTGCCAGCAGGCTCACAGATCTTGAAGCTTTCTTT.

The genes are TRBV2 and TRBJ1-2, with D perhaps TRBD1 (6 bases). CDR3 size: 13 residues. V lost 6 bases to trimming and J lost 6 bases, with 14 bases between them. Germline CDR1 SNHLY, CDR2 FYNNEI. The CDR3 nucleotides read TGTGCCAGCAGACCGGGACAATCCAATGGCTACACCTTC. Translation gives CASRPGQSNGYTF.

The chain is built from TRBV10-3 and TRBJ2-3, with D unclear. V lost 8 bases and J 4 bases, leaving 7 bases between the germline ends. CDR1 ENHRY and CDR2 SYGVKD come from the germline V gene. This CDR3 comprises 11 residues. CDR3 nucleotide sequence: TGTGCCATCGCCCAGGCAGATACGCAGTATTTT. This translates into CAIAQADTQYF.

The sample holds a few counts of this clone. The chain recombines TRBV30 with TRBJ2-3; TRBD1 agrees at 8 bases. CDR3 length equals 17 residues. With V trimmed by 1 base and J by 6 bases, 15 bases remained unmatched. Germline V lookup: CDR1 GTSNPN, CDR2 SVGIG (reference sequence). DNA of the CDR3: TGTGCCTGGAGTGACTTATTTACAGGGGGAGCTAAGGATACGCAGTATTTT. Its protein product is CAWSDLFTGGAKDTQYF.